This T cell receptor beta chain came from a study of T cells expressing NK-cell markers. Findings and caveats of the study: In roughly 6 donors, dominant CD3+CD56+NKG2C+ clones formed roughly 1.0-7.5% of CD8+ cells.

The CDR3 runs to 15 residues. Germline lookup yields CDR1 SSHAT and CDR2 FNYEAQ (reference sequence). Worth noting for this clonotype: The antigen is undetermined.

TCRdb derives one entry per CDR3 protein from the 5' RACE reads, leaving out DNA. Recorded for this sample: about 550,000 distinct CDR3 sequences. The chain has TRBV7-7 and TRBJ2-1; TCRdb names TRBD1, which stays unverified in the absence of DNA. Sequencing input: blood T cells: a sorted CD56 or NKG2C T cell subset, CD4+ or CD8+ T cells, or bulk PBMC T cells (not recorded which). The clonotype originates from a man aged 18-30 years in good health. CDR3 loop: CASSPTGRGERGQFF.